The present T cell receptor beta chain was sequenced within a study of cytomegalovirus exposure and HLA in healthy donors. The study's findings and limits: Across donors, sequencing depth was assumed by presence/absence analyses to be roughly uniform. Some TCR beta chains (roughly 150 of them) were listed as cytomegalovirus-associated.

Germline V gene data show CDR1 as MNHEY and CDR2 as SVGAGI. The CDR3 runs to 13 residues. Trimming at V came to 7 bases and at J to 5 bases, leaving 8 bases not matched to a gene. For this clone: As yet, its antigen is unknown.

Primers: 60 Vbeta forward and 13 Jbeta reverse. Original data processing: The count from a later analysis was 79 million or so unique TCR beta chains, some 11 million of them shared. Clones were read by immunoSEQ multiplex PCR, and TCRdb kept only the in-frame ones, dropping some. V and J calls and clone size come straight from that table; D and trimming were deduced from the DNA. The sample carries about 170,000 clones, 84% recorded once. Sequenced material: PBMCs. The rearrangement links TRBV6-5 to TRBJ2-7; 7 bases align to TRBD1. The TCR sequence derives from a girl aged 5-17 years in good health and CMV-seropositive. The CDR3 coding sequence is TGTGCCAGCACCCACGGGACAGCCGACGAGCAGTACTTC. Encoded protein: CASTHGTADEQYF.